What follows are 15 T cell receptor beta chains derived from one specimen sequenced in a study of blood T cell repertoires in COVID-19. Profiling relied on immunoSEQ multiplex PCR, and the TCRdb table lists in-frame clones only, not all of them. The table has 150,000 to 250,000 clones, about nine tenths seen once. Specimen: PBMCs or T cells enriched from blood (not recorded which). Source of these receptors: a woman aged 25 to 39 who had recovered from COVID-19.

The chain has TRBV25-1 and TRBJ1-4; 7 positions agree with TRBD1. The CDR3 totals 14 residues. Germline CDR1 is MGHDK and CDR2 is SYGVNS. V dropped 3 bases and J dropped 7; count of bases not matched to a gene: 5. Written as DNA, the CDR3 is TGTGCCAGCAGTGAGCCCCGGGACAGTGAAAAACTGTTTTTT. Amino acid sequence: CASSEPRDSEKLFF.

This chain links TRBV29-1 with TRBJ2-7; no clear D. V was cut by 3 bases and J by 7 bases, with 16 bases left in between. CDR1 and CDR2 (germline): SQVTM, ANQGSEA. This CDR3 is 13 amino acids long. CDR3 in DNA: TGCAGCGTTGAGTCGCAGGCCTTTGGGGAGCAGTACTTC. It encodes CSVESQAFGEQYF.

The J gene is TRBJ1-2, the V gene TRBV7-2; D might be TRBD1 (6 bases). The germline V gene encodes CDR1 SGHTA and CDR2 FQGNSA. This CDR3 is 14 amino acids long. V shed 1 base and J shed 2 bases, with 8 bases lying between them. The CDR3 DNA reads TGTGCCAGCAGCTTAGAAACAGGGAACTATGGCTACACCTTC. Protein product: CASSLETGNYGYTF.

This sequence joins TRBV29-1 and TRBJ2-7, with 10 positions matching TRBD2. Germline trimming cut 4 bases from V and 3 bases from J; bases unmatched to any gene: 3. The CDR3 contains 13 residues. CDR1 is SQVTM and CDR2 is ANQGSEA in the germline V gene. CDR3 in amino acids: CSVGASGSYEQYF. The DNA for the CDR3 is TGCAGCGTTGGGGCTAGCGGGAGCTACGAGCAGTACTTC.

The chain uses TRBV7-9 and TRBJ1-2, with D maybe TRBD1 (5 bases). V was pared by 5 bases and J by 0 bases, with 19 bases between. The CDR3 is 17 amino acids. The germline gives CDR1 SEHNR, CDR2 FQNEAQ (reference sequence). CDR3 region: CASSPTGEGPANYGYTF. The CDR3 coding sequence is TGTGCCAGCAGCCCCACAGGAGAAGGTCCGGCTAACTATGGCTACACCTTC.

A remark on this clone: Other nucleotide sequences from this sample produce the same CDR3. The chain links TRBV29-1 to TRBJ1-1; 10 nucleotides match TRBD1. V was clipped by 5 bases and J by 1 base; unmatched bases: 1. Germline assignment: CDR1 SQVTM and CDR2 ANQGSEA. The CDR3 extends over 13 amino acids. As DNA, the CDR3 is TGCAGCGTTCGACAGGGGGCGAACACTGAAGCTTTCTTT. This sequence encodes CSVRQGANTEAFF.

Only a few counts were recorded for this clone. This rearrangement joins TRBV4-1 to TRBJ2-4, with TRBD2 matching over 10 bases. V shed 0 bases, J shed 8 bases, and the junction held 10 bases outside the gene matches. Per the germline V gene, CDR1 is MGHRA and CDR2 is YSYEKL. This CDR3 region has 17 residues. The CDR3 loop reads CASSQERSGGPLDIQYF. CDR3 coding DNA: TGCGCCAGCAGCCAAGAACGTAGCGGGGGGCCCCTTGACATTCAGTACTTC.

The chain has TRBV15 and TRBJ2-3; D is perhaps TRBD2 (5 bases). CDR1 LNHNV and CDR2 YYDKDF come from the germline V gene (reference sequence). The CDR3 has 17 residues. V was pared by 0 bases and J by 1 base, with 14 bases between. The CDR3 sequence: CATSRDRGRVGTDTQYF. DNA of the CDR3: TGTGCCACCAGCAGAGATAGAGGGCGCGTAGGCACAGATACGCAGTATTTT.

This clone was seen only a few times. The genes are TRBV27 and TRBJ2-3; D may be TRBD1 (7 bases). Germline CDR1 MNHEY, CDR2 SMNVEV (reference sequence). V gave up 5 bases and J gave up 3 bases, with 18 bases separating them. The CDR3 loop spans 16 amino acids. The CDR3 loop reads CASSPPGRGATDTQYF. CDR3 in DNA: TGTGCCAGCAGTCCCCCGGGCAGGGGGGCGACAGATACGCAGTATTTT.

The CDR3 nucleotides are TGTGCCAGCAGTGAATCCGCGGGAAAGATTGAGCAGTTCTTC. This codes for CASSESAGKIEQFF. The rearrangement joins TRBV25-1 to TRBJ2-1; tentatively, D is TRBD2 (6 bases). The CDR3 spans 14 residues. Trimming took 1 base from V and 9 from J, leaving 13 bases between them. Germline V lookup: CDR1 MGHDK, CDR2 SYGVNS.

The rearrangement uses TRBV21-1 and TRBJ1-5; the D call TRBD1 from the table was never checked on the DNA. TRBV21-1 is a pseudogene segment. The CDR3 contains 15 residues. The CDR3 protein is CASSKEGTRVQPQHF. CDR3 bases: TGTGCCAGCAGCAAAGAAGGGACAAGGGTTCAGCCCCAGCATTTT.

V is TRBV5-1 and J is TRBJ2-7, with D possibly being TRBD2 (6 bases). CDR3 length: 16 amino acids. Germline V gene lookup returns CDR1 SGHRS and CDR2 YFSETQ. Trimming shortened V by 0 bases and J by 2 bases, and 15 bases separated the two germline ends. The CDR3 DNA is TGCGCCAGCAGCTTGGCCGAACGGGGGTCCCCCTACGAGCAGTACTTC. Amino acid sequence: CASSLAERGSPYEQYF.

The rearrangement links TRBV27 to TRBJ1-4; D perhaps matches TRBD1 (6 bases). Germline V gives CDR1 MNHEY, CDR2 SMNVEV (reference sequence). The CDR3 is 16 residues long. The V gene lost 1 base and the J gene lost 2 bases, with 11 bases spanning the gap. CDR3 sequence (DNA): TGTGCCAGCAGTTTATACTACAGGGTGACTAATGAAAAACTGTTTTTT. The encoded protein is CASSLYYRVTNEKLFF.

V is TRBV9 and J is TRBJ2-7, with a weak D call TRBD1 (6 bases). V was clipped by 0 bases and J by 2 bases, with 12 bases between them. The CDR3 loop spans 15 amino acids. Germline CDR1 SGDLS, CDR2 YYNGEE. The CDR3 sequence is CASSVEGQSTYEQYF. CDR3 DNA sequence: TGTGCCAGCAGCGTAGAAGGACAGTCGACCTACGAGCAGTACTTC. Full variable domain (remainder filled in from reference TRBV9 and TRBJ2-7): DSGVTQTPKHLITATGQRVTLRCSPRSGDLSVYWYQQSLDQGLQFLIQYYNGEERAKGNILERFSAQQFPDLHSELNLSSLELGDSALYFCASSVEGQSTYEQYFGPGTRLTVT.

A note on this clone: Different DNA sequences within this sample yield the same CDR3. The V call is TRBV19, the J call TRBJ2-7; 8 positions match TRBD2. The CDR3 has 12 amino acids. J was trimmed by 7 bases and V by 3 bases; bases with no gene match: 2. CDR1 LNHDA and CDR2 SQIVND come from the germline V gene (reference sequence). Here the CDR3 DNA reads TGTGCCAGTAGTATTGGCGGGGGGGAGCAGTACTTC. Its protein product is CASSIGGGEQYF.